The 18 T cell receptor beta chains in this list originate from one sample, sequenced in a study of human T cells and chemical hapten exposure. Time point specified: pre-sensitization, week 0. The treatment denotes: therapeutic diphenylcyclopropenone sensitization with weekly scalp DPC. MiXCR was run by TCRdb on the RACE reads, yielding one entry per CDR3 protein. Found here are about 80,000 distinct CDR3 sequences, about 14% of them singletons; the top ten hold 4.6%. The starting material was whole blood, obtained in connection with sensitization to the hapten diphenylcyclopropenone (DPC). Every receptor here comes from a woman in her 50s with alopecia areata. Some clones in this sample may be carry-over from other donors' samples.

This clonotype was counted only a few times. V is TRBV12-3 or TRBV12-4 and J is TRBJ2-7; 7 bases are a match to TRBD2. V shed 1 base, J shed 2 bases, and the junction held 5 bases outside the gene matches. CDR3 size: 15 residues. This chain's CDR3 is CASSLGLADAYEQYF. CDR3 nucleotides: TGTGCCAGCAGTTTAGGCCTAGCGGACGCCTACGAGCAGTACTTC.

The J gene is TRBJ1-5, the V gene TRBV6-2 or TRBV6-3; D call uncertain. V was cut by 5 bases and J by 1 base, with 9 bases left in between. This CDR3 has 14 amino acids. CDR1 MNHEY and CDR2 SVGEGT come from the germline V gene. The CDR3 protein is CASSRVRSNQPQHF. DNA for the CDR3: TGTGCCAGCAGTCGGGTCAGGAGCAATCAGCCCCAGCATTTT.

The chain is built from TRBV14 and TRBJ1-1; D uncertain. V was shortened by 3 bases and J by 1 base, with 12 bases between the two germline ends. This CDR3 is 15 amino acids long. Germline loops: CDR1 SGHDN, CDR2 FVKESK. The CDR3 is CASSHRGRKNTEAFF. The CDR3, as DNA: TGTGCCAGCAGCCACCGCGGACGAAAGAACACTGAAGCTTTCTTT.

This clonotype was found once. The J gene is TRBJ2-7, the V gene TRBV18, with D tentatively TRBD1 (5 bases). Trimming took off 3 bases at V and 0 bases at J, with 18 bases between the two ends. This CDR3 comprises 17 residues. CDR1 and CDR2 (germline): KGHSH, LQKENI. The DNA of the CDR3 is TGTGCCAGCTCACCTAATCAGGGTGCAGCCGCCTCCTACGAGCAGTACTTC. This translates into CASSPNQGAAASYEQYF.

This clonotype came up a few times. The rearrangement links TRBV29-1 to TRBJ2-3; the D gene is possibly TRBD1 (6 bases). Germline V gene sequence: CDR1 SQVTM, CDR2 ANQGSEA. The CDR3 extends over 15 amino acids. Trimming left V 6 bases short and J 2 bases short, with 18 bases between. CDR3 DNA: TGCAGCGTCCAAGAATACAGGGTCTCCACAGATACGCAGTATTTT. It encodes CSVQEYRVSTDTQYF.

V usage is TRBV18 and J usage is TRBJ2-7; TRBD1 might be the D (6 bases). The V end lost 3 bases, the J end lost 1 base, and 13 bases lay between the germline ends. CDR1 is KGHSH, CDR2 LQKENI, per germline. CDR3 length: 15 residues. This chain's CDR3 is CASSPTDRGSYEQYF. In DNA form, the CDR3 reads TGTGCCAGCTCACCTACGGACAGAGGATCCTACGAGCAGTACTTC.

This clonotype came up many times. The chain combines TRBV7-6 with TRBJ2-7; a possible D gene is TRBD2 (6 bases). Germline CDR1 SGHVS, CDR2 FNYEAQ. The CDR3 runs 14 residues. V was shortened by 3 bases and J by 6 bases, with 15 bases between the two germline ends. The CDR3 here is CASSLGRGSGEQYF. DNA for the CDR3: TGTGCCAGCAGCTTGGGTCGGGGGAGTGGCGAGCAGTACTTC.

This clonotype was seen only a few times. J is TRBJ2-1 and V is TRBV7-8, with TRBD2 matching 10 bases. The V gene end was trimmed by 1 base and the J gene end by 8 bases; junction bases not matched to a gene: 8. CDR1 SGHVS and CDR2 FQNEAQ come from the germline V gene. CDR3 size: 16 residues. The DNA of the CDR3 is TGTGCCAGCAGCTTAGTCCCCCTAGCGGGAGTCTATGAGCAGTTCTTC. This gives the protein CASSLVPLAGVYEQFF.

The chain uses TRBV10-3 and TRBJ1-1; D is possibly TRBD1 (6 bases). Germline V gene lookup returns CDR1 ENHRY and CDR2 SYGVKD. V lost 3 bases and J 0 bases, leaving 8 bases between the germline ends. The CDR3 runs 14 residues. CDR3 nucleotides: TGTGCCATCAGTGACGGACAGATGAACACTGAAGCTTTCTTT. Translation: CAISDGQMNTEAFF.

In this sample, this clonotype turned up a few times. The V gene is TRBV30, the J gene TRBJ1-2; D remains ambiguous. The CDR3 runs to 11 residues. Deletions cut 2 bases from V and 5 bases from J, with 6 bases between. In germline, CDR1 is GTSNPN, CDR2 SVGIG (reference sequence). The CDR3 DNA is TGTGCCTGGAGTATCTCTTATGGCTACACCTTC. Its protein product is CAWSISYGYTF. Variable domain in full (rest from reference TRBV30 and TRBJ1-2): SQTIHQWPATLVQPVGSPLSLECTVEGTSNPNLYWYRQAAGRGLQLLFYSVGIGQISSEVPQNLSASRPQDRQFILSSKKLLLSDSGFYLCAWSISYGYTFGSGTRLTVV.

In DNA form, the CDR3 reads TGTGCCAGCTCACGGACAGGGGGCTACACTGAAGCTTTCTTT. Translation: CASSRTGGYTEAFF. This rearrangement joins TRBV18 to TRBJ1-1; 11 bases match TRBD1. The CDR3 runs 14 residues. Germline-derived CDR1 and CDR2 are KGHSH and LQKENI. The V and J ends lost 4 bases and 3 bases, in that order; junction bases with no gene match: 1.

This clonotype came up many times. The V and J genes are TRBV7-9 and TRBJ2-7, with D perhaps matching TRBD2 (5 bases). This CDR3 region has 13 residues. Trimming cost V 5 bases and J 2 bases, with 10 bases left between them. The germline CDR1 and CDR2 sequences are SEHNR and FQNEAQ (reference sequence). Here the CDR3 reads CASSPRGTYEQYF. DNA for the CDR3: TGTGCCAGCAGCCCGAGAGGGACCTACGAGCAGTACTTC.

This clonotype was seen a handful of times. V is TRBV28 and J is TRBJ2-7; D not certain. The V and J ends lost 2 bases and 1 base respectively, with 3 bases between them. Germline V CDR1 and CDR2: MDHEN, SYDVKM. The CDR3 has 12 residues. The CDR3 loop reads CASSLVSYEQYF. The DNA for the CDR3 is TGTGCCAGCAGTTTAGTATCCTACGAGCAGTACTTC.

This clonotype was seen many times. The V gene is TRBV27, the J gene TRBJ2-3, with D maybe TRBD1 (6 bases). CDR1 and CDR2 (germline): MNHEY, SMNVEV (reference sequence). V lost 3 bases and J lost 0, with 10 bases in between. This CDR3 spans 15 amino acids. The CDR3, as DNA: TGTGCCAGCAGTTTCTCGGGACAAAGCACAGATACGCAGTATTTT. Its translation: CASSFSGQSTDTQYF.

The chain couples TRBV10-3 to TRBJ2-5; D unresolved. CDR1 is ENHRY, CDR2 SYGVKD, per germline. The V gene lost 0 bases and the J gene lost 1 base, with 6 bases spanning the gap. The CDR3 extends over 14 amino acids. CDR3 protein: CAISESKGQETQYF. The CDR3, as DNA: TGTGCCATCAGTGAGTCCAAGGGCCAAGAGACCCAGTACTTC.

This clonotype was picked up a small number of times. This sequence joins TRBV6-5 and TRBJ2-1; 11 bases map to TRBD2. The germline V gene has CDR1 MNHEY and CDR2 SVGAGI. Trimming cost V 1 base and J 5 bases; bases outside gene matches: 4. The CDR3 consists of 16 residues. The DNA of the CDR3 is TGTGCCAGCAGTTACTTTAGCGGGAGGGCCAACAATGAGCAGTTCTTC. The encoded protein is CASSYFSGRANNEQFF.

This sequence joins TRBV24-1 and TRBJ2-3, with D tentatively TRBD2 (5 bases). This CDR3 has 13 amino acids. CDR1 and CDR2 (germline): KGHDR, SFDVKD. V was cut by 8 bases and J by 5 bases, with 13 bases left in between. This CDR3 reads CATIPGSRDTQYF. The DNA for the CDR3 is TGTGCCACCATTCCGGGGTCGAGAGATACGCAGTATTTT.

This clonotype was seen only a few times. The chain is built from TRBV12-3 or TRBV12-4 and TRBJ2-4; D is unresolved. This CDR3 has 15 amino acids. Trimming shortened V by 3 bases and J by 0 bases, and 9 bases separated the two germline ends. The CDR3 region has the DNA TGTGCCAGCAGTTTGGAGACCTCAGCCAAAAACATTCAGTACTTC. Translating gives CASSLETSAKNIQYF.